The 11 T cell receptor beta chains below all came from one sample that was sequenced in a study of response to subunit inactivated influenza vaccine (dated by TCRdb to 2016 to 2018). The library relied on RT-PCR. The sequencing machine was an Illumina HiSeq 2500. Using fastp at Q25 and MiXCR, TCRdb reprocessed the public reads and kept productive beta chains. Each entry is one CDR3 protein sequence, shown with its most common DNA and genes. This sample has about 830,000 distinct CDR3 sequences in its table, and approximately 18% of those were observed once. The ten largest clonotypes hold about a tenth of the sample. The sequenced sample was PBMCs from blood, obtained more than 4 days after vaccination. These receptors were taken from a man aged 45-65 years who received an inactivated influenza vaccine. Donor details come from another sample of the same person, matched by shared clones.

This chain connects TRBV5-6 to TRBJ2-3; TRBD2 agrees at 12 bases. Germline V lookup: CDR1 SGHDT, CDR2 YYEEEE. Trimming took 1 base from V and 1 from J; bases not matched to a gene: 4. This CDR3 is built from 17 residues. This chain's CDR3 is CASSLLAGGPGTDTQYF. DNA of the CDR3: TGTGCCAGCAGCTTGCTAGCGGGGGGGCCAGGCACAGATACGCAGTATTTT. Combining the CDR3 with reference TRBV5-6 and TRBJ2-3 gives the whole variable domain DAGVTQSPTHLIKTRGQQVTLRCSPKSGHDTVSWYQQALGQGPQFIFQYYEEEERQRGNFPDRFSGHQFPNYSSELNVNALLLGDSALYLCASSLLAGGPGTDTQYFGPGTRLTVL.

In its sample, this clonotype was seen a few times. The chain employs TRBV12-3 or TRBV12-4 and TRBJ1-1, with 8 bases matching TRBD1. With 5 bases clipped from V and 7 bases from J, the junction kept 9 bases outside the gene matches. This CDR3 is built from 14 residues. The CDR3 here is CASSPLRGRGEAFF. The CDR3 DNA sequence: TGTGCCAGCAGTCCTCTCAGGGGGCGGGGTGAAGCTTTCTTT.

This clonotype was seen only a few times. V and J are TRBV4-2 and TRBJ1-3; D remains unclear. V lost 0 bases to trimming and J lost 0 bases, with 9 bases between them. The CDR3 is 16 amino acids. Germline values: CDR1 LGHNA, CDR2 YNFKEQ. The chain's CDR3 is CASSQDDTRSGNTIYF. For the CDR3, the DNA is TGTGCCAGCAGCCAAGACGACACCCGCTCTGGAAACACCATATATTTT.

Ten or more counts support this clonotype. This sequence joins TRBV20-1 and TRBJ1-1; maybe TRBD1 (6 bases). V was cut by 1 base and J by 3 bases, with 15 bases left in between. The CDR3 has 15 residues. Germline lookup yields CDR1 DFQATT and CDR2 SNEGSKA (reference sequence). The DNA for the CDR3 is TGCAGTGCTAGAGCACTTAGGGGGGAGGACACTGAAGCTTTCTTT. It translates to CSARALRGEDTEAFF.

A few counts support this clonotype. J is TRBJ2-3 and V is TRBV5-1; D is uncertain. Germline loops: CDR1 SGHRS, CDR2 YFSETQ. The CDR3 covers 14 residues. V lost 0 bases, J lost 6 bases, and 11 bases lay in between. DNA of the CDR3: TGCGCCAGCAGCTTGGAAAACGTGGGGGATACGCAGTATTTT. This gives the protein CASSLENVGDTQYF.

The sample holds a few counts of this clonotype. The rearrangement joins TRBV12-3 or TRBV12-4 to TRBJ2-7; TRBD2 aligns across 8 bases. This CDR3 region has 15 residues. After removal of 8 bases from V and 0 bases from J, the junction contained 9 bases not matched to a gene. DNA of the CDR3: TGTGCCAGCGCCCCCGCGGGGGGCCCCTCCTACGAGCAGTACTTC. Translating it yields CASAPAGGPSYEQYF.

In its sample, this clonotype was seen a few times. One end of the junction varies from germline; a read error may be responsible. The genes are TRBV20-1 and TRBJ2-7; D is perhaps TRBD1 (6 bases). This CDR3 has 14 residues. Germline CDR1 DFQATT, CDR2 SNEGSKA (reference sequence). CDR3 sequence: CSAGDRITGYEQYF. CDR3 nucleotides: TGCAGTGCTGGAGACAGGATAACTGGCTACGAGCAGTACTTC.

This clonotype was seen many times. The chain employs TRBV28 and TRBJ2-1; 9 bases are shared with TRBD2. Losses at the gene ends were 6 bases for V and 9 bases for J; bases not matched to a gene: 9. The CDR3 sequence is 14 residues long. CDR1 is MDHEN and CDR2 is SYDVKM in the germline V gene. CDR3 region: CASSNRLAAFEQFF. CDR3 sequence (DNA): TGTGCCAGCAGCAACAGACTAGCGGCCTTTGAGCAGTTCTTC.

The genes are TRBV5-1 and TRBJ2-5; TRBD1 agrees at 11 bases. Looked up from germline, CDR1 is SGHRS and CDR2 is YFSETQ. J was trimmed by 3 bases and V by 3 bases; bases with no gene match: 4. The CDR3 loop spans 15 amino acids. The CDR3 DNA reads TGCGCCAGCAGCTCGGGACAGGGGGAAGAAGAGACCCAGTACTTC. It specifies CASSSGQGEEETQYF.

This clonotype was seen more than once but under ten times. This chain links TRBV20-1 with TRBJ2-1; TRBD2 matches 8 bases. Germline V CDR1 and CDR2: DFQATT, SNEGSKA (reference sequence). This CDR3 has 15 residues. Unmatched junction bases numbered 7, after V lost 6 bases and J lost 0 bases. The CDR3 region has the DNA TGCAGTGCCCATCCGGGGGGGGGCTCCTACAATGAGCAGTTCTTC. This encodes CSAHPGGGSYNEQFF.

The chain uses TRBV5-1 and TRBJ2-5; perhaps TRBD1 as D (5 bases). The CDR3 length is 15 residues. The V end was cut by 3 bases, the J end by 0 bases, with 12 bases between. Germline CDR1 reads SGHRS; CDR2 reads YFSETQ. CDR3 protein: CASSYSTVYQETQYF. The CDR3 nucleotides read TGCGCCAGCAGCTATTCGACAGTTTACCAAGAGACCCAGTACTTC.